Given below is one TCR beta chain in context. What it recognizes is unknown. The CDR3 loop spans 17 amino acids. Per germline, CDR1 MDHEN and CDR2 SYDVKM. Between the trimmed V and J ends, which lost 5 bases and 1 base, there was a span of 18 bases. The data are from a study of cytomegalovirus exposure and HLA in healthy donors. Notes on the study in general: TCR beta V- and J-gene trimming was later associated with a missense DCLRE1C variant. In a later analysis, common viral pathogens appeared linked to several of the most significant clusters.

In the PCR, 60 Vbeta and 13 Jbeta primers were used. Libraries were prepared by immunoSEQ multiplex PCR; TCRdb keeps only in-frame clonotypes and omits some of them. Recorded for this sample: about 130,000 clones. The sample was PBMCs. The receptor comes from a woman aged 60 to 75 in good health and CMV-seronegative. The chain carries TRBV28 and TRBJ1-3; weak D call: TRBD1 (5 bases). CDR3 DNA sequence: TGTGCCAGCAGTAACCCCCAACTCAGGGCATCTGGAAACACCATATATTTT. Protein product: CASSNPQLRASGNTIYF.